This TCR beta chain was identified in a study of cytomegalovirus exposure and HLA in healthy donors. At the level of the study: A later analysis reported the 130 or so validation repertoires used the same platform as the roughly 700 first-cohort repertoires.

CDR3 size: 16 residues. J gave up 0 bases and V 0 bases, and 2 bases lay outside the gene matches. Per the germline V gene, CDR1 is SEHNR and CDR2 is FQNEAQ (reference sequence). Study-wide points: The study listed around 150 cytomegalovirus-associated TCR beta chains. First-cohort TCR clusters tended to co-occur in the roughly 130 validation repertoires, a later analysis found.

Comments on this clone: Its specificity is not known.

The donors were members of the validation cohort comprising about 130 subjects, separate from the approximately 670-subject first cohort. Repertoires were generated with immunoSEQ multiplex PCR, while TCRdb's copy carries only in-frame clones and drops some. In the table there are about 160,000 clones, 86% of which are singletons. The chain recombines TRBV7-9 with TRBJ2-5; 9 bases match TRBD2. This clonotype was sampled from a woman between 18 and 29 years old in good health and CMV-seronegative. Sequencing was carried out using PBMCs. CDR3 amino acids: CASSLASGGNQETQYF. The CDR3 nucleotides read TGTGCCAGCAGCTTAGCTAGCGGGGGAAACCAAGAGACCCAGTACTTC.